This T cell receptor (beta chain) was found in a study of blood T cell repertoires in COVID-19. TCRdb keeps only in-frame clones here, not all; method: immunoSEQ multiplex PCR. The data contain 200,000 or so clones, 65% to 90% of them singletons. CDR1 and CDR2 from the germline V gene are SGHRS and YFSETQ. V trimming: 4 bases; J trimming: 3 bases; junction bases outside the gene matches: 12. The CDR3 loop spans 16 amino acids. This sequence joins TRBV5-1 and TRBJ2-7; 8 bases line up with TRBD2. This TCR came from a human donor in a cohort sampled during active COVID-19. Sequenced material: peripheral blood. The chain's CDR3 is CASSPGPGRAVYEQYF. Here the CDR3 DNA reads TGCGCCAGCAGCCCCGGTCCCGGGAGGGCCGTCTACGAGCAGTACTTC.